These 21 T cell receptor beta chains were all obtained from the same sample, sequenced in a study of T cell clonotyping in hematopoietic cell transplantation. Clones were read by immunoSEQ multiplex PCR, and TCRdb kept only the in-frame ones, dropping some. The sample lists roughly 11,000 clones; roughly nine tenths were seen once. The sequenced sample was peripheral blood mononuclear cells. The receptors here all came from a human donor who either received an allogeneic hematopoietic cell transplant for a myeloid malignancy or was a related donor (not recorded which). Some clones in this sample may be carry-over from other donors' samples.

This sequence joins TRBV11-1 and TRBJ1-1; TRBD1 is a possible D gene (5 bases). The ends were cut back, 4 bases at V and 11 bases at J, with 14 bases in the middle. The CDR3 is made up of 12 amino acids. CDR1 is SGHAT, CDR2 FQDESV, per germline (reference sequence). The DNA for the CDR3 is TGTGCCAGCAGCTCGGAACAGGCCTTTGCTTTCTTT. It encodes CASSSEQAFAFF.

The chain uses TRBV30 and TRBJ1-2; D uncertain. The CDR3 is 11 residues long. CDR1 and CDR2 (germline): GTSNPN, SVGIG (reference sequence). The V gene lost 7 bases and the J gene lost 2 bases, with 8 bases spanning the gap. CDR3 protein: CAYQSNYGYTF. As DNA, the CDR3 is TGTGCCTACCAGTCCAACTATGGCTACACCTTC.

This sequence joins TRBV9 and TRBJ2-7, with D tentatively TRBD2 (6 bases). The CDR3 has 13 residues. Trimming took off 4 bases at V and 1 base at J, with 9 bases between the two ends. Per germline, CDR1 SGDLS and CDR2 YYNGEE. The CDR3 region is CASSSGGSYEQYF. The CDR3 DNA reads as TGTGCCAGCAGCTCCGGGGGTTCCTACGAGCAGTACTTC.

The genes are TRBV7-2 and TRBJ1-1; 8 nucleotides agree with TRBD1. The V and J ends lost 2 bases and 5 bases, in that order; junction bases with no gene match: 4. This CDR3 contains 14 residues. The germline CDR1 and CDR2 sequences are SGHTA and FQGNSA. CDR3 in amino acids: CASSLQGARTEAFF. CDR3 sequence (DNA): TGTGCCAGCAGCTTACAGGGGGCGAGGACTGAAGCTTTCTTT.

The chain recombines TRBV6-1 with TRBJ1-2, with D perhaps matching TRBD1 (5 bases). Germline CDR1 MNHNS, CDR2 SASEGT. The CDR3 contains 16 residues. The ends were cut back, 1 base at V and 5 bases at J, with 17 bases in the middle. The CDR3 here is CASSEGDGGLRYGYTF. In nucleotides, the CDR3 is TGTGCCAGCAGTGAAGGGGACGGGGGATTACGGTATGGCTACACCTTC.

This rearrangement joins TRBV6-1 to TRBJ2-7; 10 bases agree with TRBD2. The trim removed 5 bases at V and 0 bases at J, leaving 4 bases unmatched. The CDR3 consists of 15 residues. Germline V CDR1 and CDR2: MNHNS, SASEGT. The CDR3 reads CASSQTSGPSYEQYF. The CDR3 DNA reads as TGTGCCAGCAGTCAGACTAGCGGGCCCTCCTACGAGCAGTACTTC.

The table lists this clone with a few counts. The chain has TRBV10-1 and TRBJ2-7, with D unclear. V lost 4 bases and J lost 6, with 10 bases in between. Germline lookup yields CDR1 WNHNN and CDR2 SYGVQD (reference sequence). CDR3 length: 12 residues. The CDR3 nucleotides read TGCGCCAGCAGTGTTGGGCTTCTCGAGCAGTACTTC. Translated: CASSVGLLEQYF.

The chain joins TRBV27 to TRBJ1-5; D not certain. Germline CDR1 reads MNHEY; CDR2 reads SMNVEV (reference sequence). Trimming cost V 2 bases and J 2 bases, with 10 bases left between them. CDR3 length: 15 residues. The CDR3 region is CASSLKGLGNQPQHF. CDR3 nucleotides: TGTGCCAGCAGTTTAAAAGGTCTTGGCAATCAGCCCCAGCATTTT.

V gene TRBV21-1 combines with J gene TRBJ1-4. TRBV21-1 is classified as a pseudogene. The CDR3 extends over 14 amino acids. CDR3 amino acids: CASSRDFQYEKLFF. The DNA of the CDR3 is TGTGCCAGCAGCAGGGATTTCCAATATGAAAAACTGTTTTTT.

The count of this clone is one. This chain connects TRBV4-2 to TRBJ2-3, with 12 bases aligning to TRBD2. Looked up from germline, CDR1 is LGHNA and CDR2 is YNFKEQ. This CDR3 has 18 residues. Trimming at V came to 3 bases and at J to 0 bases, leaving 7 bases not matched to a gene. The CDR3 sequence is CASSQASGGAASTDTQYF. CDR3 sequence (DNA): TGTGCCAGCAGCCAGGCTAGCGGGGGGGCCGCTAGCACAGATACGCAGTATTTT.

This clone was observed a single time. The CDR3 DNA follows: TGTGCCAGCAGCTTGGCAGGGGGCGCGGGTCGCACTGAAGCTTTCTTT. Protein sequence: CASSLAGGAGRTEAFF. The chain carries TRBV5-6 and TRBJ1-1; 8 bases align to TRBD1. Trimming removed 0 bases from V and 4 bases from J; junction bases left unmatched: 8. Per germline, CDR1 SGHDT and CDR2 YYEEEE. The CDR3 contains 16 residues.

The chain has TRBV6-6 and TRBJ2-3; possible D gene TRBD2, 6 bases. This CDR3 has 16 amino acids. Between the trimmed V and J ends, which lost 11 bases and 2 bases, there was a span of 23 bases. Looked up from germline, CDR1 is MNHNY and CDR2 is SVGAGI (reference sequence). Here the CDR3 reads CAAPPRPGVHTDTQYF. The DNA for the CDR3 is TGTGCCGCCCCCCCTCGGCCGGGGGTCCACACAGATACGCAGTATTTT.

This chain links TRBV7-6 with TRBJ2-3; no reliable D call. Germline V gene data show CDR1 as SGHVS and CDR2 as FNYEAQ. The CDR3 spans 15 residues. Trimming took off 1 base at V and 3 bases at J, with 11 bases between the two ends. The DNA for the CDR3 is TGTGCCAGCAGCTTAGGATCCTCTTATACAGATACGCAGTATTTT. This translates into CASSLGSSYTDTQYF.

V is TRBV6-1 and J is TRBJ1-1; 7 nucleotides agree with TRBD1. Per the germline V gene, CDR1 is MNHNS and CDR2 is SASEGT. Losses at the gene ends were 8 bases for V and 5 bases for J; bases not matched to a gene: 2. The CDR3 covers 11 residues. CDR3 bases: TGTGCCAGCGTCAGGGGGACTGAAGCTTTCTTT. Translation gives CASVRGTEAFF.

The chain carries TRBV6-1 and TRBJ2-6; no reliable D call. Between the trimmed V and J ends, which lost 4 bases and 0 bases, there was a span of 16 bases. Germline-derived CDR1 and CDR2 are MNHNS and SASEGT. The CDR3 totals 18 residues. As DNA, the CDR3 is TGTGCCAGCAGTGTAGTGTCAGCCACGTTCTCTGGGGCCAACGTCCTGACTTTC. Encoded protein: CASSVVSATFSGANVLTF.

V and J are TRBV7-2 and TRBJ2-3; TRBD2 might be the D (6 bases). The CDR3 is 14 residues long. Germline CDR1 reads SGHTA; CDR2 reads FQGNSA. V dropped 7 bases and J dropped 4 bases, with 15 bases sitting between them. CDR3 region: CASTQTRRPDTQYF. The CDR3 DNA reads TGTGCCAGCACCCAGACTAGAAGGCCAGATACGCAGTATTTT.

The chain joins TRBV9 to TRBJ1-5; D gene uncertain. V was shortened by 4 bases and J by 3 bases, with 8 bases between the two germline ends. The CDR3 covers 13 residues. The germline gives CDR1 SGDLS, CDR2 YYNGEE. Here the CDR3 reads CASSLGSNQPQHF. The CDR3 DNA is TGTGCCAGCAGCCTTGGATCCAATCAGCCCCAGCATTTT.

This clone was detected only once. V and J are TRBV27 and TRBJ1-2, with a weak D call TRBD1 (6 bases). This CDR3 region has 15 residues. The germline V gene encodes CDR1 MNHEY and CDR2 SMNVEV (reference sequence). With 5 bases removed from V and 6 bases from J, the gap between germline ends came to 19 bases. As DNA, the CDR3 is TGTGCCAGCAGTGCCCTACAGGGTATAAGAGATGGCTACACCTTC. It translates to CASSALQGIRDGYTF.

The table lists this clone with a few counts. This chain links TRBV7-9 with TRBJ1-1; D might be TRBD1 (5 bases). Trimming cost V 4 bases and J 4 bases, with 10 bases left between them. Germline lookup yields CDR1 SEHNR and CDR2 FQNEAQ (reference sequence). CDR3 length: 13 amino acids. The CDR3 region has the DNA TGTGCCAGCAGCTCCATGGGGGGCACTGAAGCTTTCTTT. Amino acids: CASSSMGGTEAFF.

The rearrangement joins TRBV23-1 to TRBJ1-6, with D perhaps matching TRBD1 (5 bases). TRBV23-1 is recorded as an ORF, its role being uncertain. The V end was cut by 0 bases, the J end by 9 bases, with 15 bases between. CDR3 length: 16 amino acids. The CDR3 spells CASSQSSSGKASPLHF. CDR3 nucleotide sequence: TGCGCCAGCAGTCAATCATCGTCAGGGAAGGCTTCACCCCTCCACTTT.

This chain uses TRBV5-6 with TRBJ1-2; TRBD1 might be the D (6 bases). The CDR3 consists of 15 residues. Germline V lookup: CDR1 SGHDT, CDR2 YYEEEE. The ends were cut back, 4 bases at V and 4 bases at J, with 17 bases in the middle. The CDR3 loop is CASSTDYSDSYGYTF. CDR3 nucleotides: TGTGCCAGCAGCACGGACTACTCGGACAGCTATGGCTACACCTTC.